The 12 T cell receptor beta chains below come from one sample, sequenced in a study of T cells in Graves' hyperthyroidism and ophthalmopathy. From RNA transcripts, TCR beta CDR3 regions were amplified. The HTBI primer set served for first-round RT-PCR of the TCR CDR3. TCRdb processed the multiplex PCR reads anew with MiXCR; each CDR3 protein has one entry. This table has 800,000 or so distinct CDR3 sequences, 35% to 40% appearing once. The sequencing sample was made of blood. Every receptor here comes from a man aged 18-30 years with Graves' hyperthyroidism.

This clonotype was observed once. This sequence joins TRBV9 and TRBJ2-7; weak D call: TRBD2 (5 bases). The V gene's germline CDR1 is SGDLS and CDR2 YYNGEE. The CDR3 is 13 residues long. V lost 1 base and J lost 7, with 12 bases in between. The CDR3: CASSVRTAVEQYF. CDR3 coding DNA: TGTGCCAGCAGCGTAAGAACAGCGGTGGAGCAGTACTTC.

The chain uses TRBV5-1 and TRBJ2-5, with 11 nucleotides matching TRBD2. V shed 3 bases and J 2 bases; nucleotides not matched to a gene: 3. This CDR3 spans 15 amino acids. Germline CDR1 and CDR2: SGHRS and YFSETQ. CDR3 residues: CASSWGTSGQETQYF. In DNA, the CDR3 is TGCGCCAGCAGCTGGGGGACTAGCGGACAAGAGACCCAGTACTTC.

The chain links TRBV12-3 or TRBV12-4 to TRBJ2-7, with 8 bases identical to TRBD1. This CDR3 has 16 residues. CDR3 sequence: CASGLNNRDRTYEQYF. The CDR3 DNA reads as TGTGCTAGTGGTTTGAATAACCGGGACAGGACCTACGAGCAGTACTTC.

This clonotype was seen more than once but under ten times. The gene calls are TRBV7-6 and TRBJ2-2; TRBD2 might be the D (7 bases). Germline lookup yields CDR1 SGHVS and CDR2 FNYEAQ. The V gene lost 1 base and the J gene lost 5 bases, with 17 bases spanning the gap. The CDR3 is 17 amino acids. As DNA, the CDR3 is TGTGCCAGCAGCTTAGGGGCGGGGGCTTTTCCTACCGGGGAGCTGTTTTTT. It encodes CASSLGAGAFPTGELFF.

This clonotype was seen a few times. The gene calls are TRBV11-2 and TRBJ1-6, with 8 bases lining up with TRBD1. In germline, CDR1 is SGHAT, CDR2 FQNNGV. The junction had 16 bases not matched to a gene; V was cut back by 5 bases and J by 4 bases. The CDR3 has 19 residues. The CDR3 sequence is CASSAVPGQDSGYNSPLHF. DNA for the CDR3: TGTGCCAGCAGCGCCGTCCCGGGACAGGACTCGGGGTATAATTCACCCCTCCACTTT.

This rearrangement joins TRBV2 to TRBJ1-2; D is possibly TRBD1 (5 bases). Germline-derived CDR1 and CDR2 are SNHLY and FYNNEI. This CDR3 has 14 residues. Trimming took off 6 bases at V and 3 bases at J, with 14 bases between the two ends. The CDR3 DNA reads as TGTGCCAGCAGCTCAGGGAACAGTTACTATGGCTACACCTTC. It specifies CASSSGNSYYGYTF.

This chain's CDR3 is CASSQETSVHSGANVLTF. The CDR3, as DNA: TGCGCCAGCAGCCAAGAGACATCAGTCCACTCTGGGGCCAACGTCCTGACTTTC. V and J are TRBV4-3 and TRBJ2-6; no clear D gene. Germline-derived CDR1 and CDR2 are LGHNA and YSLEER. The V end lost 0 bases, the J end lost 0 bases, and 12 bases lay between the germline ends. The CDR3 has 18 residues.

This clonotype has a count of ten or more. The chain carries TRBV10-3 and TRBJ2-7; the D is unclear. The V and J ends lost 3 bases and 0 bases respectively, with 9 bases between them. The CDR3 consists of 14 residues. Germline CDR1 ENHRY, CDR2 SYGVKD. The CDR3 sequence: CAISDEVSSYEQYF. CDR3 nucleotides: TGTGCCATCAGTGATGAAGTAAGCTCCTACGAGCAGTACTTC.

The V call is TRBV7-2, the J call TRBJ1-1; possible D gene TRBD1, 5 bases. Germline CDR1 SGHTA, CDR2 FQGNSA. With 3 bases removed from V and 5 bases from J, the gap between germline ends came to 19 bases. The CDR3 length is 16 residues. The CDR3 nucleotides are TGTGCCAGCAGCTTGAGCGCCAGAGAGGGGCGGACTGAAGCTTTCTTT. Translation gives CASSLSAREGRTEAFF.

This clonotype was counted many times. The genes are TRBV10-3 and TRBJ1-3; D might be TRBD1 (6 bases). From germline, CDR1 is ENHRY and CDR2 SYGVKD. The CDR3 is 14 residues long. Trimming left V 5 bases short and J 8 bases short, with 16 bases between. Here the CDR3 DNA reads TGTGCCATCAGTCAAAGGACAGTTCCGGACACCATATATTTT. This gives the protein CAISQRTVPDTIYF.

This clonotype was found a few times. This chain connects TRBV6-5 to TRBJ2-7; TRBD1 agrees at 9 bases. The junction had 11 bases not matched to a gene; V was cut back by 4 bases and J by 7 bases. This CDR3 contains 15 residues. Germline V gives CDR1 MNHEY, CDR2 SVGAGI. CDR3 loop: CASSSPRQGVREQYF. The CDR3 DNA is TGTGCCAGCAGTTCTCCGAGACAGGGGGTAAGGGAGCAGTACTTC.

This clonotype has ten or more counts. CDR3 region: CSANTGHNQPQHF. In nucleotides, the CDR3 is TGCAGTGCCAATACGGGTCACAATCAGCCCCAGCATTTT. The chain combines TRBV20-1 with TRBJ1-5; D uncertain. This CDR3 has 13 residues. Trimming left V 6 bases short and J 3 bases short, with 12 bases between. Germline CDR1 and CDR2: DFQATT and SNEGSKA (reference sequence).